Sequencing of this T cell receptor beta chain was carried out in a study of blood T cell repertoires in COVID-19 (dated by TCRdb to between 2020 and 2021). Some background on the complete study: Samples covering the acute and convalescent phases of COVID-19 were provided by collaborators in the United States, Italy and Spain. The material from the prospective study consisted of cDNA or gDNA derived from T cells, B-cell-depleted T cells, or PBMCs. Subjects who had been exposed to COVID-19, were actively infected with it, or had recovered from it provided the deeply sampled blood TCRbeta repertoires that made up the dataset. A freely available public database, intended as a resource for researchers studying the immune response to SARS-CoV-2, is where the repertoires were released. Samples came from the ongoing ImmuneRACE study (first 160 participants) plus 1,254 subjects from 6 global collaborators. A de-identified subject ID, COVID-19 status, age in years and sex were almost always included in the sample metadata. Where HLA class I and class II types were available, the types were taken from metadata supplied by the sample provider, not from assay-based typing.

About this clone itself: This clone's antigen is unknown. One base away there is no much larger clone; base qualities are not given.

Each collaborating institution followed its own protocols to collect whole blood in K2EDTA tubes. For TCRbeta analysis, collaborator samples were shipped as frozen whole blood, as isolated PBMCs, or as DNA extracted from either sample type. The paper as a whole reports these results and caveats: How much clinical and demographic metadata was included differed by source and by participant, and the metadata was provided uncurated.

The immunoSEQ Assay, a bias-controlled multiplex PCR, was used to amplify TCRbeta CDR3 regions from genomic DNA. In the source study's methods: The number of nucleated cells in each sample was estimated by amplification of reference gene primers within the assay. To quantify the absolute abundance of each unique TCRbeta CDR3 rearrangement, sequence reads were collapsed and filtered. For each sample, productive Simpson clonality was calculated as the square root of Simpson's diversity index across productive rearrangements. TCRdb mirrors the immuneACCESS table, restricted to in-frame sequences. Some clones are absent from its copies; in checked studies, under half trace to an unresolved V gene, and the reason for the others is unknown. V and J calls and clone size are copied from that table; D and trimming were computed from the DNA. Across this sample there are hundreds of thousands of clones, with around nine tenths seen only once. The ten largest clones add up to 2.5% to 3.5% of the sample.

From the cysteine through the phenylalanine, the CDR3 covers 15 amino acids. Of all the DNA, just the CDR3 is kept, 45 bases in frame from base 1. Trimming takes 5 bases from V and 5 bases from J, and the germline ends sit 15 bases apart. Sequences SGHAT (CDR1) and FQNNGV (CDR2) are obtained from the germline V gene. The sequencing sample was made of peripheral blood. The chain joins TRBV11-2 to TRBJ2-2, with no reliable assignment of the D segment. The sequence derives from a human donor in a cohort sampled during active COVID-19. The CDR3 protein: CASSRDRVETGELFF. In nucleotide form, the sequence is TGTGCCAGCAGCCGAGACCGGGTCGAGACCGGGGAGCTGTTTTTT.